The clone carrying this T cell receptor (beta chain) turned up a few times. Its antigen is unidentified. This sample stems from a study of vaccination and CD4 T cells after COVID-19. Overall study context: Recovered patients in the cohort numbered six men and four women, two of them Hispanic.

V lost 0 bases, J lost 5 bases, and 16 bases lay in between. The CDR3 extends over 16 amino acids. Germline V lookup: CDR1 DFQATT, CDR2 SNEGSKA (reference sequence). The treatment is: roughly 11-day PBMC culture with coronavirus spike peptide pools or control peptides (ViraFEST assay). Oncomine TCR Beta short-read sequencing was applied to DNA from cultured CD4+ T cells. Each CDR3 protein is one row after TCRdb ran MiXCR on the PCR reads. The sample has 3,000 or so distinct CDR3 sequences; 22% are singletons. The sequenced sample was CD4+ T cells from blood, cultured in vitro. The receptor comes from a human donor who had recovered from COVID-19. The V call is TRBV20-1, the J call TRBJ2-2, with a weak D call TRBD1 (6 bases). The CDR3 DNA sequence: TGCAGTGCTAGAGATCGGGACACGGGGTGGACCGGGGAGCTGTTTTTT. This encodes CSARDRDTGWTGELFF.